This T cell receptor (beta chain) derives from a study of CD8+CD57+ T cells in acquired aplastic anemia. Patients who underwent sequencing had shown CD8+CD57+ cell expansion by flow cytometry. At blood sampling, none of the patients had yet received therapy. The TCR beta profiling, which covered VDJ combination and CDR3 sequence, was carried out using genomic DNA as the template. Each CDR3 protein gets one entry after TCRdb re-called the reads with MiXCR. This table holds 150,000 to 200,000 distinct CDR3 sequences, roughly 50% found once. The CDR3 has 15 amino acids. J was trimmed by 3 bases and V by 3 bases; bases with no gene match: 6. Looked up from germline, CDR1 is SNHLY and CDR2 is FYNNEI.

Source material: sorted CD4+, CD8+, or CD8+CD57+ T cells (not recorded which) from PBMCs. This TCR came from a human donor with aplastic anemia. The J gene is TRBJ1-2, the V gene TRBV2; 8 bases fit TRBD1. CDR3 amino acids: CASSDPGGRYYGYTF. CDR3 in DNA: TGTGCCAGCAGTGACCCAGGGGGCCGATACTATGGCTACACCTTC.